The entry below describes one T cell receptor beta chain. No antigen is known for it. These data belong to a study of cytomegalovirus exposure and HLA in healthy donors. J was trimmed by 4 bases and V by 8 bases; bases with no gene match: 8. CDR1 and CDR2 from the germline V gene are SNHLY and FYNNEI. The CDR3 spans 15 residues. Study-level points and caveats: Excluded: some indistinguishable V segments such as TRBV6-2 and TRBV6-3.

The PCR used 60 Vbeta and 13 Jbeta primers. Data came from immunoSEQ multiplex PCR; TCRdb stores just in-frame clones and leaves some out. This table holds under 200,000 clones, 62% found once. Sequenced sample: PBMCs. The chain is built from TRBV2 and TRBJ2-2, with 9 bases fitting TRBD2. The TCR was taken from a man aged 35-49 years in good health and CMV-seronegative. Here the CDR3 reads CASHAGRGGTGELFF. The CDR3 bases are TGTGCCAGCCACGCGGGGCGGGGGGGCACCGGGGAGCTGTTTTTT. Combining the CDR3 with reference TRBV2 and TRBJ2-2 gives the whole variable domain EPEVTQTPSHQVTQMGQEVILRCVPISNHLYFYWYRQILGQKVEFLVSFYNNEISEKSEIFDDQFSVERPDGSNFTLKIRSTKLEDSAMYFCASHAGRGGTGELFFGEGSRLTVL.